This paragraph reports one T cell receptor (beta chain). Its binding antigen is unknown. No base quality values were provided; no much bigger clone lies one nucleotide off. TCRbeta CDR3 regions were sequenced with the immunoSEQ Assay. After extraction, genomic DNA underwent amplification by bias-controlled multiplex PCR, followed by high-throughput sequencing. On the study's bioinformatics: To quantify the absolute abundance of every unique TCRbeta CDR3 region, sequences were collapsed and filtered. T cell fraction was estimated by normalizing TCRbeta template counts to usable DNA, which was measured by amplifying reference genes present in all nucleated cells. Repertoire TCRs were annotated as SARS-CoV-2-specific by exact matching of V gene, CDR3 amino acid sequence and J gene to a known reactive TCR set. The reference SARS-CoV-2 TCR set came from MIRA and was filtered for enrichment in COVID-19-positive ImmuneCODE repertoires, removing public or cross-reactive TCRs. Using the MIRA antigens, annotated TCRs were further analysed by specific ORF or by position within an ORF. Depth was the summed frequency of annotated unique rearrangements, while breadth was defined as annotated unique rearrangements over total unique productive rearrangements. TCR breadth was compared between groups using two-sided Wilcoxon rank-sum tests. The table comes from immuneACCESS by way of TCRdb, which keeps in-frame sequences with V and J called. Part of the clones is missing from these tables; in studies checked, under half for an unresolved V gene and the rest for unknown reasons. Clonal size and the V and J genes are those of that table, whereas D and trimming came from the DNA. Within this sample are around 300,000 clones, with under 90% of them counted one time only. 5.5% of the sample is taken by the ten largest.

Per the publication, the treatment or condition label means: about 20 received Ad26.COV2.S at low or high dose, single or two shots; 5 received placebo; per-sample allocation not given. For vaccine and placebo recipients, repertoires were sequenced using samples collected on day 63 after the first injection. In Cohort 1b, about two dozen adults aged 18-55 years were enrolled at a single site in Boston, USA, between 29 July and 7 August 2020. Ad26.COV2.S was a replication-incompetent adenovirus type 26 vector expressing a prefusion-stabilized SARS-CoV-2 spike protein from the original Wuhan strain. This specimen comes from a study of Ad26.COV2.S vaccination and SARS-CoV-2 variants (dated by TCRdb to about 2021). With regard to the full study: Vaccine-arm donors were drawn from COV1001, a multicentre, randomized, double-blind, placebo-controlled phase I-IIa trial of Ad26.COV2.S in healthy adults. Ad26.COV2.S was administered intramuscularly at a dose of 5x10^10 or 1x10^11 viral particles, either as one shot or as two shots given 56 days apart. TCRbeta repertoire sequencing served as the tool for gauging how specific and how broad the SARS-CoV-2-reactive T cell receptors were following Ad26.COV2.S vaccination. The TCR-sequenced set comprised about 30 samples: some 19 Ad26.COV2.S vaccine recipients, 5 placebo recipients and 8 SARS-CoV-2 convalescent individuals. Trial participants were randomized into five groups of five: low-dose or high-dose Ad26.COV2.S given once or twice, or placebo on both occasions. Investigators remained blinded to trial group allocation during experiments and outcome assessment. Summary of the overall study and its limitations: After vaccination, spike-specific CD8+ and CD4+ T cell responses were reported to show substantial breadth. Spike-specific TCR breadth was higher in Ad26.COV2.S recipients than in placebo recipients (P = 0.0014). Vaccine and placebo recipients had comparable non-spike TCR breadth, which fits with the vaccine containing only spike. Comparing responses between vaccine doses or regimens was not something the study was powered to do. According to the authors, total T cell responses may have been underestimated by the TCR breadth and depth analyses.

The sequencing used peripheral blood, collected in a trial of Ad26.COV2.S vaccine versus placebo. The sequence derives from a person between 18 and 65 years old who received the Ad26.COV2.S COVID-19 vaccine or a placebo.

The nucleotide sequence reads TGTGCCAGCGAGTACCTCACTGAAGCTTTCTTT. Its translation is CASEYLTEAFF. The rearranged segments are TRBV2 and TRBJ1-1, with no reliable assignment of the D segment. CDR3 length: 11 amino acids, cysteine to phenylalanine. The DNA shown is the 33-base CDR3, in frame from base 1. CDR1 and CDR2 are read off the germline V gene as SNHLY and FYNNEI. Deletion took 8 bases off V and 4 bases off J, with a span of 8 bases between the germline ends.